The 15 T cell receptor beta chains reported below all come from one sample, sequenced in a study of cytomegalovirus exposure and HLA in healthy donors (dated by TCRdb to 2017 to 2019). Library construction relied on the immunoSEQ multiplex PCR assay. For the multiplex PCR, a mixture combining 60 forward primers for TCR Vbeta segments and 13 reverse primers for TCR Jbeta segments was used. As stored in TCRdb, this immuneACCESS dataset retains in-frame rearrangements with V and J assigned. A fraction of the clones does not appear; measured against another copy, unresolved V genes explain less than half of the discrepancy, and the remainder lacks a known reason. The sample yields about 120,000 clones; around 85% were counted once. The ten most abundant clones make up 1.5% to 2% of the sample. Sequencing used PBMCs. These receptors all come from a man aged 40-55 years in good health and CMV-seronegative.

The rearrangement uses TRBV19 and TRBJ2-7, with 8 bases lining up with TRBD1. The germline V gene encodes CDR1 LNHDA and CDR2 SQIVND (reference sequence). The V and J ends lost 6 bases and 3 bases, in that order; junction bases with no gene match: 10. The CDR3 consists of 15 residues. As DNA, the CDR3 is TGTGCCAGTAGATCGACAGGGGTCGATATCTACGAGCAGTACTTC. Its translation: CASRSTGVDIYEQYF.

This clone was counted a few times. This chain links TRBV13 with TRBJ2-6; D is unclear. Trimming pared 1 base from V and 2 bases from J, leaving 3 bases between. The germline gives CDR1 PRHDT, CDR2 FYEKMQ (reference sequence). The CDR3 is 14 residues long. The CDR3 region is CASSLDTGANVLTF. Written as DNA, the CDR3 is TGTGCCAGCAGCTTAGATACTGGGGCCAACGTCCTGACTTTC.

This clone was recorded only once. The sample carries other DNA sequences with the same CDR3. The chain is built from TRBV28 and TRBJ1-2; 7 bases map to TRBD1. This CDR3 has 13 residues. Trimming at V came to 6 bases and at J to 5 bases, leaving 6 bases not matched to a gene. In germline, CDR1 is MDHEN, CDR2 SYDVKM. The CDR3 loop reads CASRTGTVYGYTF. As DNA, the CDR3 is TGTGCCAGCAGGACCGGGACAGTATATGGCTACACCTTC.

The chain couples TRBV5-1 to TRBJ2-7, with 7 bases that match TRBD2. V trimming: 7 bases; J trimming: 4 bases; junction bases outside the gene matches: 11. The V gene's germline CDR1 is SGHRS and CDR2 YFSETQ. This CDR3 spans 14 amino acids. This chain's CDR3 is CASSNRPGGYEQYF. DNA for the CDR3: TGCGCCAGCTCCAATCGGCCCGGGGGGTACGAGCAGTACTTC.

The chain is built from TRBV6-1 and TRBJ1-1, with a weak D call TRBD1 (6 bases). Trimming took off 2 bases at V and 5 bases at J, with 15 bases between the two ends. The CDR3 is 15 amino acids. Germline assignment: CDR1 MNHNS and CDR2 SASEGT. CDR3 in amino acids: CASSEKGGVRTEAFF. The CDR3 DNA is TGTGCCAGCAGTGAAAAAGGGGGTGTGAGGACTGAAGCTTTCTTT.

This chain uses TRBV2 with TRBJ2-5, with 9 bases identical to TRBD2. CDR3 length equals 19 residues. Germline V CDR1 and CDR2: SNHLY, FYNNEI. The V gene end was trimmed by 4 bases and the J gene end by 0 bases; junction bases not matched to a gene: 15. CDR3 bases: TGTGCCAGCAGTGCAGTAATTGGAAGTAGCGGGGGAAACCAAGAGACCCAGTACTTC. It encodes CASSAVIGSSGGNQETQYF.

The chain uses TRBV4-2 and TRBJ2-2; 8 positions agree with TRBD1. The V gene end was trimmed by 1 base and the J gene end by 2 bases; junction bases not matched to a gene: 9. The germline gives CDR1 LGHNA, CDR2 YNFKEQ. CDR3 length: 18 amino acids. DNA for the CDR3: TGTGCCAGCAGCCAAGGTTTAGCAGGACAGGGCAACACCGGGGAGCTGTTTTTT. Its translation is CASSQGLAGQGNTGELFF.

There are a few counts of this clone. CDR3 sequence reads: CASSPGTGANTEAFF. CDR3 coding DNA: TGTGCCAGCTCACCCGGGACAGGGGCGAACACTGAAGCTTTCTTT. The rearrangement uses TRBV18 and TRBJ1-1; TRBD1 matches at 10 bases. Germline V gives CDR1 KGHSH, CDR2 LQKENI. V was clipped by 3 bases and J by 1 base; unmatched bases: 2. The CDR3 contains 15 residues.

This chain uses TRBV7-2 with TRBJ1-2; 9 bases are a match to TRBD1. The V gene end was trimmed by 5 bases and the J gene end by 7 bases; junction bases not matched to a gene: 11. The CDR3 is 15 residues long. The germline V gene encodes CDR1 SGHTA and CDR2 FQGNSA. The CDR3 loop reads CASSESPGQGFGYTF. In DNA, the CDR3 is TGTGCCAGCAGCGAATCTCCGGGACAGGGTTTTGGCTACACCTTC.

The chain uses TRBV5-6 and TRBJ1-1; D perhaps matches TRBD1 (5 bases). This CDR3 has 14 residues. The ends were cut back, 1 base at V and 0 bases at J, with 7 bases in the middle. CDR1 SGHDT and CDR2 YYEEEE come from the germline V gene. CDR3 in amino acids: CASSLHRMNTEAFF. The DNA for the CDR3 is TGTGCCAGCAGCTTGCACAGGATGAACACTGAAGCTTTCTTT. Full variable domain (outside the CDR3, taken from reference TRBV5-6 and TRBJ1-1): DAGVTQSPTHLIKTRGQQVTLRCSPKSGHDTVSWYQQALGQGPQFIFQYYEEEERQRGNFPDRFSGHQFPNYSSELNVNALLLGDSALYLCASSLHRMNTEAFFGQGTRLTVV.

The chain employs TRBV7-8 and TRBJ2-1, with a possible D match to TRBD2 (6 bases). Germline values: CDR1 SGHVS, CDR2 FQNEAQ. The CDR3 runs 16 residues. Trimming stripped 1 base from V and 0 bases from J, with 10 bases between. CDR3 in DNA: TGTGCCAGCAGCTTAGTGGGACTGAGCTCCTACAATGAGCAGTTCTTC. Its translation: CASSLVGLSSYNEQFF.

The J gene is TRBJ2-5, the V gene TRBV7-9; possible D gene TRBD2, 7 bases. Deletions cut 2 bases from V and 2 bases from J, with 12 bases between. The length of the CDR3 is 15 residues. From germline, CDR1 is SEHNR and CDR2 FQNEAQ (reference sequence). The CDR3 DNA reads TGTGCCAGCAGCTTACTGAGGGGGGGGCAAGAGACCCAGTACTTC. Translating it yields CASSLLRGGQETQYF.

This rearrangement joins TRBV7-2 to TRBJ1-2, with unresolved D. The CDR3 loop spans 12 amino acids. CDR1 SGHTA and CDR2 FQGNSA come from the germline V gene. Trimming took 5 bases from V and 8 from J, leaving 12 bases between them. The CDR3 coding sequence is TGTGCCAGCAGCCTAGAGAGGCAGGGCTACACCTTC. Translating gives CASSLERQGYTF.

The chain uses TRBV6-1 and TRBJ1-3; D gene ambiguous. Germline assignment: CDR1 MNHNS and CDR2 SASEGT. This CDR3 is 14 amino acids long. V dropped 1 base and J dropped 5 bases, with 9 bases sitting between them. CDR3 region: CASSEGVTRNTIYF. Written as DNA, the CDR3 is TGTGCCAGCAGTGAAGGGGTGACTAGAAACACCATATATTTT.

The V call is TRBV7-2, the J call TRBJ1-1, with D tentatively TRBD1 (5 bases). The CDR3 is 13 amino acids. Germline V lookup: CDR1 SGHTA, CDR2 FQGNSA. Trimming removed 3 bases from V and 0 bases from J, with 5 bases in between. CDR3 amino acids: CASSFRVNTEAFF. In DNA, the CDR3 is TGTGCCAGCAGCTTCAGGGTGAACACTGAAGCTTTCTTT.